The sequence of this T cell receptor (beta chain) was determined in a study of Graves' ophthalmopathy and Graves' hyperthyroidism. For the study at large: At the time of initial diagnosis and before any treatment, peripheral blood was collected.

Investigators amplified TCR beta CDR3 regions from RNA transcripts. HTBI primers were used in a first-round RT-PCR, which preceded a second-round multiplex PCR. MiXCR, applied by TCRdb to the multiplex PCR reads, yields one record per CDR3 protein. The repertoire holds hundreds of thousands of distinct CDR3 sequences, with about 40% as singletons. This clonotype has ten or more counts. Antigen unknown. Germline V gene sequence: CDR1 DFQATT, CDR2 SNEGSKA (reference sequence). The CDR3 length is 14 residues. The V gene end was trimmed by 3 bases and the J gene end by 1 base; junction bases not matched to a gene: 5. CAS ≥3, NOSPECS ≥4, moderate-to-severe activity and duration under 3 months marked donors with ophthalmopathy. Findings and caveats of the study: In separating ophthalmopathy from stable hyperthyroidism, a 13-signature model achieved about 90% sensitivity and approximately 80% specificity. The blood repertoire also included most expanded thyroid clonotypes above 0.001 frequency.

The receptor was isolated from an adult man with Graves' ophthalmopathy. V gene TRBV20-1 combines with J gene TRBJ1-1; 7 bases are a match to TRBD1. The sample consisted of peripheral blood. CDR3 sequence: CSARVGTANTEAFF. The CDR3 DNA follows: TGCAGTGCTAGGGTCGGGACAGCGAACACTGAAGCTTTCTTT.